Sequencing of this T cell receptor (beta chain) was carried out in a study of blood T cell repertoires in COVID-19. The assay was immunoSEQ multiplex PCR, and TCRdb's table has in-frame clones only and misses some. In the table there are about 130,000 clones, roughly 86% of which are singletons. The CDR3 length is 16 residues. Between the trimmed V and J ends, which lost 5 bases and 1 base, there was a span of 12 bases. In germline, CDR1 is LGHNA, CDR2 YSLEER. Sequencing was carried out using peripheral blood. The sequence derives from a woman aged 45-60 years who had recovered from COVID-19. The V gene is TRBV4-3, the J gene TRBJ2-6; tentatively, D is TRBD2 (7 bases). In nucleotides, the CDR3 is TGCGCCAGCAGCAGTGGGGGGGCTTCTGGGGCCAACGTCCTGACTTTC. Its translation is CASSSGGASGANVLTF.